This TCR beta chain derives from a study of human T cells and chemical hapten exposure. Study summary: A 2 cm by 2 cm inner upper arm patch received 2% DPC for sensitization. The study lasted approximately 25 weeks, and patients were dosed weekly with diphenylcyclopropenone on the scalp throughout. Whole-study results and caveats: Among TCRs, those above 1 in 1000 frequency were unaffected by DPC sensitization.

This clonotype showed up just a few times. Its antigen is currently unknown. Sample time point: patch test 2, 6 weeks after DPC sensitization. Specified treatment: therapeutic diphenylcyclopropenone sensitization with weekly scalp DPC. The study's library attached unique molecular identifiers to single cDNA molecules. TCRdb analysed the RACE reads with MiXCR anew, one entry per CDR3 protein. The sample yields a few hundred thousand distinct CDR3 sequences, more than 5% seen once. This TCR was recovered from a woman aged 18-29 years with alopecia areata. Some clones in this sample may be carry-over from other donors' samples. The source material was whole blood, sampled in connection with sensitization to the hapten diphenylcyclopropenone (DPC).

CDR3 DNA: TGTGCCAGCAGCACGCGGGCTCCATTCGATGGCTACACCTTC. Residues: CASSTRAPFDGYTF. The rearrangement uses TRBV7-2 and TRBJ1-2; D is ambiguous. The germline V gene encodes CDR1 SGHTA and CDR2 FQGNSA. The CDR3 contains 14 residues. Between the trimmed V and J ends, which lost 5 bases and 6 bases, there was a span of 16 bases. Together with reference TRBV7-2 and TRBJ1-2, the CDR3 gives the full variable domain: GAGVSQSPSNKVTEKGKDVELRCDPISGHTALYWYRQSLGQGLEFLIYFQGNSAPDKSGLPSDRFSAERTGGSVSTLTIQRTQQEDSAVYLCASSTRAPFDGYTFGSGTRLTVV.